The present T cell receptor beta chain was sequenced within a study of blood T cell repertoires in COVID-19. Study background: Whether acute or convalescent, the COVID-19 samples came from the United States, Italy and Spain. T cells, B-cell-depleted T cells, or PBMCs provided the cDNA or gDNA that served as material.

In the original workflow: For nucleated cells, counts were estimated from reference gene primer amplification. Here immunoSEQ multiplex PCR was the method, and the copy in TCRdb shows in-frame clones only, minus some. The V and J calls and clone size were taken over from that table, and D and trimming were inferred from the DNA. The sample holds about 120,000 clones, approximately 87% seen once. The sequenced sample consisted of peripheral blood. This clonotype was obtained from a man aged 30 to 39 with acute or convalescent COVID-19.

In DNA, the CDR3 is TGTGCCTGGATCGACGACGGGGTGAACTATGGCTACACCTTC. The encoded protein is CAWIDDGVNYGYTF. The chain links TRBV30 to TRBJ1-2; no clear D. Trimming stripped 4 bases from V and 2 bases from J, with 14 bases between. CDR1 is GTSNPN and CDR2 is SVGIG in the germline V gene (reference sequence). There are 14 residues in the CDR3.